This note documents a single T cell receptor beta chain sequence. This receptor's antigen is unknown. No much larger clone is present one base from it, and per-base qualities are unavailable. This specimen comes from a study of T cell responses to AZD1222 COVID-19 vaccine (dated by TCRdb to the early 2020s). Background on the whole study: AZD1222 recipients with second doses at about 4 weeks or about 12 weeks were pooled, because spike-specific TCR depth and breadth did not differ between schedules. A total of 230 to 250 trial participants underwent TCR sequencing, of whom around 200 received two doses of AZD1222 and 26 received two doses of the MenACWY control vaccine. Enrollment into the trials was organized by age into subgroups of 18-55, 56-69 and 70-plus years, and those subgroups contained roughly 150, 30 and 60 TCR-sequenced participants, respectively.

Relative to germline, V is 2 bases shorter and J is 4 bases shorter, with 14 bases between their ends. The germline V gene specifies MNHEY as CDR1 and SVGAGI as CDR2. The CDR3 starts with the cysteine, ends with the phenylalanine, and has 15 residues. Of the read, only the CDR3 DNA is kept; its 45 bases are in frame from base 1. The CDR3 regions of human TCRbeta chains were analyzed by immunosequencing. The authors' pipeline ran thus. Repertoire TCRs were matched against a reference library of SARS-CoV-2-specific TCRs generated with the MIRA antigen-specificity platform. Breadth meant the fraction of unique TCRs that were SARS-CoV-2-associated, whereas depth meant the fraction of total T cells that were SARS-CoV-2-associated. Using the MIRA data, each spike-specific TCR was assigned both to the spike region to which the TCR was reactive and to a CD4 or CD8 class. Log10-transformed breadth and depth values were compared by one-way ANOVA with Sidak's multiple comparisons tests. TCRdb retrieved this table from immuneACCESS and kept in-frame rearrangements only. Not all clones are present; in checked studies, unresolved V genes account for under half, and no reason is known for the remainder. For V, J and clone size, that table is used; D and trimming come from the DNA. This sample lists more than 150,000 clones; 90% were detected once. The top ten hold approximately 1.5% of the sample.

What this sample's time point label stands for: baseline before first vaccination. The vaccinee samples were drawn from two UK trials, COV001 and COV002, one of which was a single-blind randomized controlled phase 2/3 trial testing AZD1222 (ChAdOx1 nCoV-19) in healthy adults. Trial participant PBMC samples were collected at day 0 and day 28 after the second dose for TCRbeta chain sequencing. What the work shows at the level of the full study, not this receptor alone: After two AZD1222 doses, both the breadth and the depth of spike-specific TCRs were significantly higher than at day 0 and than in MenACWY recipients. CD4 TCRs associated with the vaccine covered the entire spike protein, and the dominant responses were in regions 160-218 and 743-854. Conclusions about previously exposed vaccinees are limited because only a handful of AZD1222 recipients were SARS-CoV-2 seropositive at baseline. No day 14 peak-response samples were available, so repertoires were characterized only after the peak T cell response. The 56-69-year group was small, and its depth increase did not reach significance, likely because of low power. Nearly half of unique spike-specific TCRs reportedly recognized epitopes outside regions mutated in the B.1.351 and B.1.1.7 variants. Most participants were white British and females outnumbered males, and the authors suggested that clonal diversity may have been underestimated.

This TCR derives from an adult in good health. Recombination connected TRBV6-5 to TRBJ1-2; TRBD1 is perhaps the D gene, given 6 matching bases. Sequenced here: peripheral blood, sampled on day 0 of AZD1222 vaccination. The CDR3 has the sequence CASSYRGGPGYGYTF. The bases read TGTGCCAGCAGTTACCGCGGGGGCCCAGGCTATGGCTACACCTTC.